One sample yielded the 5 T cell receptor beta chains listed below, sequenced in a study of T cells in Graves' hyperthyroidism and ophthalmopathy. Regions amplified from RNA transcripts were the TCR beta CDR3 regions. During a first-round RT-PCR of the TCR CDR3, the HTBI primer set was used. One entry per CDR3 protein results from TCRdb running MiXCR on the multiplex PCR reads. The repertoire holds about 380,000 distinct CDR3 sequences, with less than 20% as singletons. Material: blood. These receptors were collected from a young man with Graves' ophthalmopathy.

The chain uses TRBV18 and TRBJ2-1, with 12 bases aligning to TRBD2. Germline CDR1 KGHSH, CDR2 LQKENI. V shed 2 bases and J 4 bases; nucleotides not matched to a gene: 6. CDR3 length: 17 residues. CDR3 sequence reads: CASSPRSTSGGYNEQFF. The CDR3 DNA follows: TGTGCCAGCTCACCAAGATCGACTAGCGGGGGTTACAATGAGCAGTTCTTC.

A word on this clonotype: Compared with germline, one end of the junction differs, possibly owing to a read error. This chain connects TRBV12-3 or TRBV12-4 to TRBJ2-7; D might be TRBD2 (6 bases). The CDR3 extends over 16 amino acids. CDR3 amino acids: CAISESAGNSSYEQYF. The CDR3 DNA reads TGTGCCATCAGTGAGTCGGCGGGGAACTCCTCCTACGAGCAGTACTTC.

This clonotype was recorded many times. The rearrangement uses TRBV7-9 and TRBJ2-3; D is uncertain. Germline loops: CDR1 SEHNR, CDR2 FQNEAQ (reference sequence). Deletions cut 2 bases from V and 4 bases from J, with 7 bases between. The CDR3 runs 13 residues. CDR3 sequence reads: CASSLLGSDTQYF. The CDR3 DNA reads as TGTGCCAGCAGCTTACTGGGATCAGATACGCAGTATTTT.

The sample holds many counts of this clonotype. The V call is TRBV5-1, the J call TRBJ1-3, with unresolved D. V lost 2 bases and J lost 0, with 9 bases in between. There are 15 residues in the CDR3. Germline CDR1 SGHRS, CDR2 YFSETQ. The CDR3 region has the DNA TGCGCCAGCAGCTTAGCGGGGAGCTCTGGAAACACCATATATTTT. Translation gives CASSLAGSSGNTIYF.

CDR3 loop: CAISEDRLTNEQFF. CDR3 nucleotide sequence: TGTGCCATCAGTGAGGATAGACTAACTAATGAGCAGTTCTTC. This chain uses TRBV10-3 with TRBJ2-1, with TRBD2 as a possible D gene (5 bases). Germline values: CDR1 ENHRY, CDR2 SYGVKD. V was clipped by 2 bases and J by 7 bases, with 12 bases between them. The CDR3 runs to 14 residues.